This T cell receptor (beta chain) was identified during a study of T cell responses to AZD1222 COVID-19 vaccine. This CDR3 is 11 amino acids long. Per germline, CDR1 GTSNPN and CDR2 SVGIG (reference sequence). J was trimmed by 9 bases and V by 5 bases; bases with no gene match: 4. General study findings and limits: Just 5 or 6 AZD1222 recipients tested seropositive at baseline. Compared with day 0, the breadth and depth of the Spike-specific TCR repertoire rose significantly after two doses of AZD1222.

To note about this clone: Antigen unknown.

Clones were sequenced by immunoSEQ multiplex PCR, and TCRdb holds only the in-frame ones, with some missing. The sample contains roughly 140,000 clones, around nine tenths of which appear only once. This clonotype originated in an adult who received the AZD1222 COVID-19 vaccine. The chain combines TRBV30 with TRBJ2-3; 8 nucleotides match TRBD2. This sample comprised peripheral blood, obtained 28 days after the second AZD1222 dose. Written as DNA, the CDR3 is TGTGCCTGGTACAGCGGGAGAACGCAGTATTTT. The encoded protein is CAWYSGRTQYF.